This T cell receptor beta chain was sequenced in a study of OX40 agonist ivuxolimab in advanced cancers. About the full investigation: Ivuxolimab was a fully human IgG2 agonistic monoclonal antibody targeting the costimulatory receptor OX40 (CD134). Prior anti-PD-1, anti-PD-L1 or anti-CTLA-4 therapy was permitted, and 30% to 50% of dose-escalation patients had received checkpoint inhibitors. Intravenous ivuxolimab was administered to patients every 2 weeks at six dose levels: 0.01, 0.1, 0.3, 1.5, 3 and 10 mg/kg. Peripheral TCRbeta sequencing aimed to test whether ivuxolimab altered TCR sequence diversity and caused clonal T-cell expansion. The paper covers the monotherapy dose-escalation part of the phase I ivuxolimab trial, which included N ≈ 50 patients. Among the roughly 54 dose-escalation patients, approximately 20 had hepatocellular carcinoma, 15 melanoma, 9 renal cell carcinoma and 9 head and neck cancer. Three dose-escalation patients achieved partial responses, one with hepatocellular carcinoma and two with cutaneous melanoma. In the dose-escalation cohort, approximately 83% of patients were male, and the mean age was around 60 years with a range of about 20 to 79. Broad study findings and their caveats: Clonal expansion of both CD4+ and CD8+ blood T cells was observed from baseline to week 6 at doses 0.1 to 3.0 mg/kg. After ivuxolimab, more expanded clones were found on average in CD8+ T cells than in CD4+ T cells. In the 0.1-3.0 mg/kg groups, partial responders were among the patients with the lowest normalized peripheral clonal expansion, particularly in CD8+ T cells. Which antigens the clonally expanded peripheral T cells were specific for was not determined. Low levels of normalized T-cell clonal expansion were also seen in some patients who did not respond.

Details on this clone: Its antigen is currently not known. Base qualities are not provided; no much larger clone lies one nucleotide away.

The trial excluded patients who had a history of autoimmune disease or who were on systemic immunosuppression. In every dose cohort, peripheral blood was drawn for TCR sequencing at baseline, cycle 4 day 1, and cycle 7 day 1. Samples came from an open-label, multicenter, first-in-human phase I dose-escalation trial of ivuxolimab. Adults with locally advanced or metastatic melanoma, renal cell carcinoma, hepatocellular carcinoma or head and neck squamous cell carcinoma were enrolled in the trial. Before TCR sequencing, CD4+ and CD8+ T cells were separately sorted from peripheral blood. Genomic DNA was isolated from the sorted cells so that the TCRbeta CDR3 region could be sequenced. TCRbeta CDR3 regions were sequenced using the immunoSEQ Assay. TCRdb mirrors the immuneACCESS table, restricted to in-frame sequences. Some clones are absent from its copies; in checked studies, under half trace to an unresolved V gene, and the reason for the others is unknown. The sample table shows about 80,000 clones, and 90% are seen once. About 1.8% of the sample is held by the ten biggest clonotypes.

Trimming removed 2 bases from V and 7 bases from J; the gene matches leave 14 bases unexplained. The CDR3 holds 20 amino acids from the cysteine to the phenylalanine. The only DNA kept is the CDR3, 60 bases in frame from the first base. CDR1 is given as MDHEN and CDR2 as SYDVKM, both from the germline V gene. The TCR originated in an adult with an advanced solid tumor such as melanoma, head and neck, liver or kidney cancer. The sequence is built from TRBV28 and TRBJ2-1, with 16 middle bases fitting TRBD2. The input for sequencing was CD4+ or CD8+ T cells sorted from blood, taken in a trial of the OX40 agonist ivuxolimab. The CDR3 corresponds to CASSLRWGLAGGKAGNEQFF. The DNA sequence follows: TGTGCCAGCAGTTTACGGTGGGGACTAGCGGGAGGGAAAGCGGGAAATGAGCAGTTCTTC.